This T cell receptor beta chain was identified in a study of T cells in tumors after PD-1 blockade. Template: tumor biopsy or peripheral blood genomic DNA, 616-6,004 ng per sample. This clone was counted a few times. Data came from immunoSEQ multiplex PCR; TCRdb stores just in-frame clones and leaves some out. In the table there are tens of thousands of clones, approximately 78% of which are singletons. This CDR3 comprises 9 residues. The V end lost 9 bases, the J end lost 4 bases, and 3 bases lay between the germline ends. Germline assignment: CDR1 LNHNV and CDR2 YYDKDF (reference sequence). The sample consisted of PBMCs, taken before anti-PD-1 treatment. This TCR derives from a human donor with basal cell carcinoma. The chain links TRBV15 to TRBJ2-5; D unclear. In DNA form, the CDR3 reads TGTGCCACTGTAGAGACCCAGTACTTC. Translated, it gives CATVETQYF.